This T cell receptor (beta chain) was documented in a study of blood T cell repertoires in COVID-19. Sequencing was performed with immunoSEQ multiplex PCR; in TCRdb, only in-frame clones are kept and a portion is missing. The table shows a few hundred thousand clones, with approximately 86% occurring only once. The germline V gene has CDR1 LNHDA and CDR2 SQIVND (reference sequence). The CDR3 loop spans 14 amino acids. This clone was found once. Germline and junction disagree at one end, which may indicate a read error. The receptor comes from an older woman with active or convalescent COVID-19. V is TRBV19 and J is TRBJ2-7; D is perhaps TRBD1 (6 bases). The sample taken for sequencing was peripheral blood. The CDR3 spells CASSTTTGFYGQYF. CDR3 sequence (DNA): TGTGCCAGTAGTACGACTACAGGGTTTTACGGGCAGTACTTC.